Listed below are T cell receptor beta chains from one sample, sequenced in a study of blood T cell repertoires in COVID-19. Some clones are missing from TCRdb's copy, which holds only in-frame ones; the method was immunoSEQ multiplex PCR. This table has about 240,000 clones, around 88% appearing once. Sequenced material: peripheral blood. These receptors all stem from a woman under 40 who had recovered from COVID-19. The CDR3 runs from the conserved cysteine through the conserved F or W. The order of the fields is clone size, D gene, V gene, J gene, CDR3 DNA, CDR3 protein. D genes are given only for firm matches. Some rows have no size entry. The others give once, few or many, or a class for an expanded clone.

size: .
D: .
V: TRBV7-2
J: TRBJ1-1
DNA: TGTGCCAGCAGCTTAGCGCGCAGGGGACACCTCCCGCATGAAGCTTTCTTT
CDR3: CASSLARRGHLPHEAFF

size: .
D: TRBD1
V: TRBV7-3
J: TRBJ2-3
DNA: TGTGCCAGCAGCTTAGGCCCTATTCGGGACAGCAAGGGGGATACGCAGTATTTT
CDR3: CASSLGPIRDSKGDTQYF

size: .
D: .
V: TRBV6-5
J: TRBJ1-1
DNA: TGTGCCAGCAGCCTTACTTCGGCGGATACTGAAGCTTTCTTT
CDR3: CASSLTSADTEAFF

size: .
D: TRBD1
V: TRBV2
J: TRBJ1-5
DNA: TGTGCCAGCAGTGGGGGACAGACCCCTATAGGCAATCAGCCCCAGCATTTT
CDR3: CASSGGQTPIGNQPQHF

size: .
D: TRBD2
V: TRBV20-1
J: TRBJ2-1
DNA: TGCAGTGCTAGTATCCTAGCGGGGGTCTACAATGAGCAGTTCTTC
CDR3: CSASILAGVYNEQFF

size: .
D: TRBD1
V: TRBV4-1
J: TRBJ2-1
DNA: TGCGCCAGCAGCCAGACAGGGGGCACCTACAATGAGCAGTTCTTC
CDR3: CASSQTGGTYNEQFF

size: .
D: TRBD2
V: TRBV7-2
J: TRBJ2-1
DNA: TGTGCCAGCAGCTTAACTAGCGCAGCCTACAATGAGCAGTTCTTC
CDR3: CASSLTSAAYNEQFF

size: .
D: TRBD1
V: TRBV19
J: TRBJ2-7
DNA: TGTGCCAGCCGCCGGGACAGGGCAATCCCAGGGGGCTCCTACGAGCAGTACTTC
CDR3: CASRRDRAIPGGSYEQYF

size: .
D: .
V: TRBV6-2/TRBV6-3
J: TRBJ2-7
DNA: TGTGCCAGCAGTCAGGACAACTCCTACGAGCAGTACTTC
CDR3: CASSQDNSYEQYF

size: .
D: TRBD2
V: TRBV5-1
J: TRBJ2-3
DNA: TGCGCCAGCAGCTTGGCAGCGGGGGGCCTCACAGATACGCAGTATTTT
CDR3: CASSLAAGGLTDTQYF

size: .
D: .
V: TRBV6-5
J: TRBJ1-1
DNA: TGTGCCAGCAGTTACTCTCGGGGAGCTGAAGCTTTCTTT
CDR3: CASSYSRGAEAFF

size: .
D: TRBD1
V: TRBV7-9
J: TRBJ2-1
DNA: TGTGCCAGCAGCCCGGACAGGGGGTTTTACAATGAGCAGTTCTTC
CDR3: CASSPDRGFYNEQFF

size: .
D: TRBD2
V: TRBV7-8
J: TRBJ2-3
DNA: TGTGCCAGCCGACTAGCGGGGTCAGATACGCAGTATTTT
CDR3: CASRLAGSDTQYF

size: .
D: .
V: TRBV7-3
J: TRBJ2-5
DNA: TGTGCCAGCAGTCAAGGGGGGGGGCCGGGGGAGACCCAGTACTTC
CDR3: CASSQGGGPGETQYF

size: once
D: TRBD2
V: TRBV13
J: TRBJ2-3
DNA: TGTGCCAGCAGCCGTAGCGGGGCCGCCGGTACAGATACGCAGTATTTT
CDR3: CASSRSGAAGTDTQYF

size: .
D: TRBD2
V: TRBV4-3
J: TRBJ2-1
DNA: TGCGCCAGCAGCCAAGAACTAGCGGGGGGTTCCTCGAGCTCCTACAATGAGCAGTTCTTC
CDR3: CASSQELAGGSSSSYNEQFF

size: once
D: .
V: TRBV7-3
J: TRBJ1-2
DNA: TGTGCCAGCAGCCCTCGGGGGGGCTATGGCTACACCTTC
CDR3: CASSPRGGYGYTF

size: .
D: .
V: TRBV18
J: TRBJ2-2
DNA: TGTGCCAGCTCCCCCCTAGAAAGGACCGGGGAGCTGTTTTTT
CDR3: CASSPLERTGELFF

size: .
D: .
V: TRBV19
J: TRBJ2-7
DNA: TGTGCCAGTAGCCAGACACATAGCTCCTACGAGCAGTACTTC
CDR3: CASSQTHSSYEQYF

size: .
D: TRBD1
V: TRBV28
J: TRBJ1-6
DNA: TGTGCCAGCACAGGGGGTAGCTCCTATAATTCACCCCTCCACTTT
CDR3: CASTGGSSYNSPLHF

size: .
D: TRBD1
V: TRBV9
J: TRBJ2-5
DNA: TGTGCCAGCAGCGCGGGACAGCAAGAGACCCAGTACTTC
CDR3: CASSAGQQETQYF

size: .
D: TRBD1
V: TRBV2
J: TRBJ1-1
DNA: TGTGCCAGCAGTGAGTACACGGGACAGGGGGCTTTCTTT
CDR3: CASSEYTGQGAFF

size: once
D: .
V: TRBV6-5
J: TRBJ1-6
DNA: TGTGCCAGCAGGAGAGGGACAAGTTATAATTCACCCCTCCACTTT
CDR3: CASRRGTSYNSPLHF

size: .
D: TRBD2
V: TRBV7-6
J: TRBJ2-1
DNA: TGTGCCAGCAGCTTAAAGGCGGGGGGCAATGAGCAGTTCTTC
CDR3: CASSLKAGGNEQFF

size: .
D: .
V: TRBV13
J: TRBJ1-5
DNA: TGTGCCAGCAGCTTTCAGGATCAGCCCCAGCATTTT
CDR3: CASSFQDQPQHF

size: few
D: TRBD1
V: TRBV5-1
J: TRBJ1-1
DNA: TGCGCCAGCAGCTTGGCAGGGGGGGAAGCTTTCTTT
CDR3: CASSLAGGEAFF

size: .
D: .
V: TRBV7-2
J: TRBJ1-5
DNA: TGTGCCAGCAGCTTAAGGGGAACAGGGCTGAGCAATCAGCCCCAGCATTTT
CDR3: CASSLRGTGLSNQPQHF

size: once
D: .
V: TRBV13
J: TRBJ1-1
DNA: TGTGCCAGCACTCCTAGCCCCGTGGCGGAAGCTTTCTTT
CDR3: CASTPSPVAEAFF

size: once
D: TRBD2
V: TRBV4-2
J: TRBJ2-5
DNA: TGTGCCAGCAGCCAAGGGGCCAGCCTAGCGGGGTTCCAAGAGACCCAGTACTTC
CDR3: CASSQGASLAGFQETQYF

size: .
D: .
V: TRBV25-1
J: TRBJ1-2
DNA: TGTGCCAGCAGTCAGTCAGGACAGCATATTACTAACTATGGCTACACCTTC
CDR3: CASSQSGQHITNYGYTF

size: .
D: TRBD1
V: TRBV6-1
J: TRBJ2-7
DNA: TGTGCCAGCAGTGAATTAGGGACAGGGGCCTACGAGCAGTACTTC
CDR3: CASSELGTGAYEQYF

size: few
D: TRBD1
V: TRBV6-5
J: TRBJ2-3
DNA: TGTGCCAGCACCGGGACAGGGGAAGCAGATACGCAGTATTTT
CDR3: CASTGTGEADTQYF

size: .
D: TRBD1
V: TRBV5-1
J: TRBJ1-1
DNA: TGCGCCAGCAGCTTAAGGGGGCCTGACACTGAAGCTTTCTTT
CDR3: CASSLRGPDTEAFF

size: .
D: TRBD1
V: TRBV4-1
J: TRBJ2-1
DNA: TGCGCCAGCAGCCAAGAAGGACAGGGGGAGATCTACAATGAGCAGTTCTTC
CDR3: CASSQEGQGEIYNEQFF

size: .
D: .
V: TRBV5-1
J: TRBJ2-2
DNA: TGCGCCAGCAGCTTGCTGGGCAGTCTATCAACCGGGGAGCTGTTTTTT
CDR3: CASSLLGSLSTGELFF

size: .
D: .
V: TRBV6-4
J: TRBJ2-2
DNA: TGTGCCAGCTCCATCGGGGCGGGGATGACCGGGGAGCTGTTTTTT
CDR3: CASSIGAGMTGELFF

size: once
D: TRBD2
V: TRBV9
J: TRBJ2-1
DNA: TGTGCCAGCAGCGTAGGAGGACTAGGGTTAGGACTTGAGCAGTTCTTC
CDR3: CASSVGGLGLGLEQFF

size: .
D: .
V: TRBV20-1
J: TRBJ2-3
DNA: TGCAGTGCTAGTAGGGGCCCTAGCACAGATACGCAGTATTTT
CDR3: CSASRGPSTDTQYF

size: few
D: TRBD2
V: TRBV9
J: TRBJ2-3
DNA: TGTGCCAGCAGCGCGAGCGGGGGGGCGCCAGATACGCAGTATTTT
CDR3: CASSASGGAPDTQYF

size: .
D: .
V: TRBV11-2
J: TRBJ1-6
DNA: TGTGCCAGCAGCTTAGTCGGGACTCACTATAATTCACCCCTCCACTTT
CDR3: CASSLVGTHYNSPLHF

size: .
D: .
V: TRBV5-1
J: TRBJ2-3
DNA: TGCGCCAGCAGCCCCGCCTTGGCCCTCATCACAGATACGCAGTATTTT
CDR3: CASSPALALITDTQYF

size: .
D: TRBD1
V: TRBV7-7
J: TRBJ2-1
DNA: TGTGCCAGCAGCTTAGCGGGACAGGGGTACAATGAGCAGTTCTTC
CDR3: CASSLAGQGYNEQFF

size: .
D: TRBD1
V: TRBV30
J: TRBJ2-3
DNA: TGTGCCTTAAACAGGGGAACAGATACGCAGTATTTT
CDR3: CALNRGTDTQYF

size: .
D: TRBD1
V: TRBV7-7
J: TRBJ2-5
DNA: TGTGCCAGCAGCCGGACAGGACTCCAAGAGACCCAGTACTTC
CDR3: CASSRTGLQETQYF

size: .
D: TRBD2
V: TRBV7-6
J: TRBJ2-1
DNA: TGTGCCAGCAGCCTATCCGGGACTAGCGGGGGGGCCTCGTTATATGAGCAGTTCTTC
CDR3: CASSLSGTSGGASLYEQFF

size: .
D: .
V: TRBV30
J: TRBJ1-1
DNA: TGTGCTTCTACAGGAGTTAACACTGAAGCTTTCTTT
CDR3: CASTGVNTEAFF

size: .
D: .
V: TRBV19
J: TRBJ1-4
DNA: TGTGCCAGTAGTATAGAAGTCCAACGGGGAGAAAAACTGTTTTTT
CDR3: CASSIEVQRGEKLFF

size: .
D: TRBD1
V: TRBV7-9
J: TRBJ2-3
DNA: TGTGCCAGCAGCACCACAGGGGGAGAAACAGATACGCAGTATTTT
CDR3: CASSTTGGETDTQYF

size: .
D: TRBD1
V: TRBV6-5
J: TRBJ2-7
DNA: TGTGCCAGCAGATCTCCAACAGGGGGCTACGAGCAGTACTTC
CDR3: CASRSPTGGYEQYF

size: .
D: .
V: TRBV7-8
J: TRBJ2-2
DNA: TGTGCCAGCAGCTTAGCGCGGTTGGTTCACGGGGAGCTGTTTTTT
CDR3: CASSLARLVHGELFF

size: .
D: TRBD1
V: TRBV24-1
J: TRBJ1-1
DNA: TGTGCCACCAGTGACCAGGGACAGCTATATTTT
CDR3: CATSDQGQLYF

size: .
D: .
V: TRBV5-1
J: TRBJ1-2
DNA: TGCGCCAGCAGCTTGGAAGGTACCGGGTCTCGTGGCTACACCTTC
CDR3: CASSLEGTGSRGYTF

size: .
D: .
V: TRBV6-5
J: TRBJ1-2
DNA: TGTGCCAGCGGCGGGCACTATGGCTACACCTTC
CDR3: CASGGHYGYTF